These T cell receptor beta chains were read from a single sample in a study of neurological immune-mediated disorders. TCRdb redid the calling of the 5' RACE reads with MiXCR, one entry per CDR3 protein. The repertoire holds 45,000 or so distinct CDR3 sequences, with about 22% as singletons. The sample comprised PBMCs. These receptors all stem from a man aged 60 to 75 with HTLV-1-associated myelopathy (HAM/TSP). Each CDR3 is given with its conserved first and last residue. D genes are given only for firm matches. Clone sizes are given selectively: once, few, many, or a class where the clone is expanded.

v_call,clone_size,d_call,j_call,cdr3_nt,cdr3_aa
TRBV6-5,many,.,TRBJ1-1,TGTGCCAGCAGTTATGGCGGCATAGAGACTGAAGCTTTCTTT,CASSYGGIETEAFF
TRBV19,few,TRBD1,TRBJ1-1,TGTGCCAGTAGTTTGACAGGGACGATAAAAGCTTTCTTT,CASSLTGTIKAFF
TRBV6-2/TRBV6-3,many,.,TRBJ2-1,TGTGCCAGCAGTTTCAGCGAGGGAAGGCCGGGGTCCGGTGAGCAGTTCTTC,CASSFSEGRPGSGEQFF
TRBV6-5,.,TRBD1,TRBJ1-2,TGTGCCAGCACCAGGACAGGGCTGTTTTATGGCTACACCTTC,CASTRTGLFYGYTF
TRBV18,.,.,TRBJ1-4,TGTGCCAGCTCACCATCCGGGTCCTCTAGGGCTAATGAAAAACTGTTTTTT,CASSPSGSSRANEKLFF
TRBV7-9,.,TRBD2,TRBJ2-5,TGTGCCAGCAGCCTAGCGGGACTGCAAGAGACCCAGTACTTC,CASSLAGLQETQYF
TRBV12-3/TRBV12-4,.,TRBD1,TRBJ2-5,TGTGCCAGCAGTTTAAACAGGGGCGTGGAGACCCAGTACTTC,CASSLNRGVETQYF
TRBV9,many,TRBD1,TRBJ1-1,TGTGCCAGCAGCACCCGACCCGGACAGGGCTCAATAGGAACTGAAGCTTTCTTT,CASSTRPGQGSIGTEAFF
TRBV5-1,many,TRBD1,TRBJ1-2,TGCGCCAGCAGCTGGGGGACAGGGGACTACACCTTC,CASSWGTGDYTF
TRBV11-2,many,.,TRBJ2-4,TGTGCCAGCAGCCGATTGGGTCTAGCCAAAAACATTCAGTACTTC,CASSRLGLAKNIQYF
TRBV11-2,many,TRBD2,TRBJ2-7,TGTGCCAGCAGCGTGACTAGCGGGGGCTCCTACGAGCAGTACTTC,CASSVTSGGSYEQYF
TRBV5-1,many,.,TRBJ1-3,TGCGCCAGCAGCTTGGTCTCTGGAAACACCATATATTTT,CASSLVSGNTIYF
TRBV2,few,.,TRBJ1-5,TGTGCCAGCAGGGGGGAGGATCAGCCCCAGCATTTT,CASRGEDQPQHF
TRBV3-1,.,TRBD1,TRBJ2-2,TGTGCCAGCAGAAGGGACAGCGTAGTTGGGGAGCTGTTTTTT,CASRRDSVVGELFF
TRBV6-6,many,TRBD1,TRBJ1-5,TGTGCCAGCAGTCGACGACCGGGACAGGGGGCGAAGGGCAATCAGCCCCAGCATTTT,CASSRRPGQGAKGNQPQHF
TRBV5-1,many,.,TRBJ2-5,TGCGCCAGCTGTAGGGGGGCTGGTCCAGAGACCCAGTACTTC,CASCRGAGPETQYF
TRBV4-2,many,TRBD1,TRBJ2-7,TGTGCCAGCAGCCAAGTAGGGACAGGGCCCTACGAGCAGTACTTC,CASSQVGTGPYEQYF
TRBV9,many,TRBD2,TRBJ2-2,TGTGCCAGCAGCGCCGAGGGCGGCGGGGGGTTGAACACCGGGGAGCTGTTTTTT,CASSAEGGGGLNTGELFF
TRBV5-1,many,TRBD1,TRBJ2-7,TGCGCCAGCAGCTCGGGACCGGGACAGGGCCCCTCCTACGAGCAGTACTTC,CASSSGPGQGPSYEQYF
TRBV7-2,few,TRBD2,TRBJ2-5,TGTGCCAGCAGCCGGCCCCCCACTAGCGGAACCGTCCAAGAGACCCAGTACTTC,CASSRPPTSGTVQETQYF
TRBV5-1,.,TRBD1,TRBJ2-1,TGCGCCAGCACTAGGGACAGGGGGCGTGAGCAGCTCTTC,CASTRDRGREQLF
TRBV20-1,many,.,TRBJ1-1,TGCAGTGCTGACCGGAGCTTGAACACTGAAGCTTTCTTT,CSADRSLNTEAFF
TRBV5-1,.,.,TRBJ2-7,TGCGCCAGCAGCTTAACAAGGAGCTCCTACGAGCAGTACTTC,CASSLTRSSYEQYF
TRBV5-1,.,TRBD1,TRBJ2-7,TGCGCCAGCAGCCGGGCTACAGGGGGCTACGAGCAGTACTTC,CASSRATGGYEQYF
TRBV10-3,many,.,TRBJ1-1,TGTGCCATCAGGCTCGGAGACCCGGTCGCTGAAGCTTTCTTT,CAIRLGDPVAEAFF
TRBV20-1,many,.,TRBJ2-7,TGCAGTGCCGGACTATCCGCGTACTACGAGCAGTACTTC,CSAGLSAYYEQYF
TRBV20-1,many,TRBD1,TRBJ2-1,TGCAGTGCTAGCGACAGGGGTTACTACAGCAATGAGCAGTTCTTC,CSASDRGYYSNEQFF
TRBV29-1,medium-sized,TRBD1,TRBJ2-1,TGCAGCGCTCTCCGGGACAGGACTTACAATGAGCAGTTCTTC,CSALRDRTYNEQFF
TRBV10-3,.,.,TRBJ2-1,TGTGCCATCAGAATATCACAAACGGGCACTTATGAGCAGTTCTTC,CAIRISQTGTYEQFF
TRBV5-1,many,TRBD1,TRBJ1-1,TGCGCCAGCAGCTTGCCCTCGGGACAGGGGTTCCTGAACACTGAAGCTTTCTTT,CASSLPSGQGFLNTEAFF
TRBV12-3/TRBV12-4,many,.,TRBJ2-6,TGTGCCAGCACTCGCGGGGCCAACGTCCTGACTTTC,CASTRGANVLTF
TRBV14,many,.,TRBJ2-2,TGTGCCAGCAGCCCGCCGGCCATTCATTCCAGGGGAGGCACCGGGGAGCTGTTTTTT,CASSPPAIHSRGGTGELFF
TRBV20-1,many,.,TRBJ2-1,TGCAGTGCTACCGGGAGCTACTTAGGGGATGAGCAGTTCTTC,CSATGSYLGDEQFF
TRBV12-3/TRBV12-4,many,.,TRBJ2-1,TGTGCCAGCAGTGTCCCCCAGCGGGCCAATGAGCAGTTCTTC,CASSVPQRANEQFF
TRBV12-3/TRBV12-4,.,.,TRBJ2-5,TGTGCCAGCAGCTCCTGGGACTGGAGCGAGACCCAGTACTTC,CASSSWDWSETQYF
TRBV29-1,many,.,TRBJ2-5,TGCAGCGTTGGACAGCTGGGAGAGACCCAGTACTTC,CSVGQLGETQYF
TRBV10-2,many,.,TRBJ1-2,TGCGCCAGCAGCAGGGACGACTATGGCTACACCTTC,CASSRDDYGYTF
TRBV12-3/TRBV12-4,few,TRBD1,TRBJ1-2,TGTGCCAGCAGTTTAGGGACAGGGACCTACACCTTC,CASSLGTGTYTF
TRBV29-1,many,.,TRBJ1-2,TGCAGCGTGCCAACGCAGGGGAACTATGGCTACACCTTC,CSVPTQGNYGYTF
TRBV12-3/TRBV12-4,once,.,TRBJ1-5,TGTGCCAGCAGTTTAGGGAAGGGGCTCCAGCATTTT,CASSLGKGLQHF
TRBV20-1,medium-sized,.,TRBJ2-5,TGCAGTGCTTCCCCGGTTGCTGAGAGGGGAGAGACCCAGTACTTC,CSASPVAERGETQYF
TRBV20-1,many,.,TRBJ1-2,TGCAGTACCGGGGGGCACTATGGCTACACCTTC,CSTGGHYGYTF
TRBV9,.,.,TRBJ2-1,TGTGCCAGCAGCCAGACAGGGAGGTCGAATGAGCAGTTCTTC,CASSQTGRSNEQFF
TRBV5-1,many,.,TRBJ2-7,TGCGCCAGCAGCTTGTCGTTGGGTTCCTACGAGCAGTACTTC,CASSLSLGSYEQYF
TRBV5-1,many,.,TRBJ2-5,TGCGCCAGCAGCTACAGGGTGCTCGGCGAGACCCAGTACTTC,CASSYRVLGETQYF
TRBV5-1,many,TRBD1,TRBJ2-1,TGCGCCAGCAGCAGGCAGGGGGAGATGGATGAGCAGTTCTTC,CASSRQGEMDEQFF
TRBV24-1,.,.,TRBJ2-3,TGTGCCACCAGTGATGAGCCGGGATTGACAGATACGCAGTATTTT,CATSDEPGLTDTQYF
TRBV5-1,many,TRBD2,TRBJ2-6,TGCGCCAGCAGCGATTTAGCGGGAGTTGCTGGGGCCAACGTCCTGACTTTC,CASSDLAGVAGANVLTF
TRBV3-1,many,.,TRBJ1-1,TGTGCCAGCAGCCAGACGCCGAACACTGAAGCTTTCTTT,CASSQTPNTEAFF
TRBV12-3/TRBV12-4,many,.,TRBJ1-1,TGTGCCAGCAGTTTCGCCCAGAACACTGAAGCTTTCTTT,CASSFAQNTEAFF
TRBV5-1,.,.,TRBJ2-2,TGCGCCAGCAGCTGGGGGGACTTCCTCGGGGAGCTGTTTTTT,CASSWGDFLGELFF
TRBV5-1,many,TRBD1,TRBJ2-7,TGCGCCAGCAGTGGGGGGGACAGGGCTACCTACGAGCAGTACTTC,CASSGGDRATYEQYF
TRBV5-1,many,TRBD2,TRBJ2-1,TGCGCCAGCAGCCGGGAGGATTATGAGCAGTTCTTC,CASSREDYEQFF